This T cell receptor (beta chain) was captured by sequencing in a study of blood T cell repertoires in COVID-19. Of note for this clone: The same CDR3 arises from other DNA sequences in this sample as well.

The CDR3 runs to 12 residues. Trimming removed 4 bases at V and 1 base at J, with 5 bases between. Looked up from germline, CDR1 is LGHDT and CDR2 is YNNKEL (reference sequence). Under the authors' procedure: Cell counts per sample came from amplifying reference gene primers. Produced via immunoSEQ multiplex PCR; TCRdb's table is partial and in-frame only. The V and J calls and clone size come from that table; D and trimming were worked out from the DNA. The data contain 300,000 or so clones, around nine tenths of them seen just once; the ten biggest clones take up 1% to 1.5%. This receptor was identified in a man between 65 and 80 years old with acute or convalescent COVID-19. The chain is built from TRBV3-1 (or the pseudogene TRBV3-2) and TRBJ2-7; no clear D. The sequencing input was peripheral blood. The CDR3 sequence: CASSLTSYEQYF. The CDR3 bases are TGTGCCAGCAGCCTAACATCCTACGAGCAGTACTTC.